This T cell receptor (beta chain) appears in the sequencing data of a study of PD-L1 blockade in urothelial cancer. CDR1 and CDR2 (germline): MNHNY, SVGAGI (reference sequence). This CDR3 region has 14 residues. V lost 0 bases and J 5 bases, leaving 10 bases between the germline ends. The method was immunoSEQ multiplex PCR; TCRdb's version includes in-frame clones alone and lacks a portion of them. The repertoire holds approximately 100,000 clones, with about 90% as singletons. This clone was seen a handful of times. The starting material was PBMCs, obtained around atezolizumab (anti-PD-L1) treatment. The TCR originated in a woman aged 80 or older with urothelial cancer. The chain joins TRBV6-6 to TRBJ1-2; tentatively, D is TRBD1 (6 bases). CDR3 sequence: CASSYSTGGYGYTF. DNA for the CDR3: TGTGCCAGCAGTTACTCGACAGGCGGATATGGCTACACCTTC.